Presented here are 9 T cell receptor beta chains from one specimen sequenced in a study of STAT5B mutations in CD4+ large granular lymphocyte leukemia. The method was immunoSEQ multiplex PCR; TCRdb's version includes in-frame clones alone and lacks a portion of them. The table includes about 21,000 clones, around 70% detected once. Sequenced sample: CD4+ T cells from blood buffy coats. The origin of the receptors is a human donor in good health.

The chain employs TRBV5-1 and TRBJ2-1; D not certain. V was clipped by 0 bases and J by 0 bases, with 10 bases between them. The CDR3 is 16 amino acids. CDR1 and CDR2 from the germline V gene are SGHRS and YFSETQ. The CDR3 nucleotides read TGCGCCAGCAGCTTGGTCGGAGTTAGCTCCTACAATGAGCAGTTCTTC. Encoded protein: CASSLVGVSSYNEQFF. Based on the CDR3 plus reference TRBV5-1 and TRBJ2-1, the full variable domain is KAGVTQTPRYLIKTRGQQVTLSCSPISGHRSVSWYQQTPGQGLQFLFEYFSETQRNKGNFPGRFSGRQFSNSRSEMNVSTLELGDSALYLCASSLVGVSSYNEQFFGPGTRLTVL.

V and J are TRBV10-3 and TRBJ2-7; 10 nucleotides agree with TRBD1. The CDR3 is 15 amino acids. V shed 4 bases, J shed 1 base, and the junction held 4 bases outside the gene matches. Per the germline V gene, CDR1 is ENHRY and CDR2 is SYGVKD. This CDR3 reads CAISGPDRGSYEQYF. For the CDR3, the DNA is TGTGCCATCAGTGGACCGGACAGGGGGTCCTACGAGCAGTACTTC.

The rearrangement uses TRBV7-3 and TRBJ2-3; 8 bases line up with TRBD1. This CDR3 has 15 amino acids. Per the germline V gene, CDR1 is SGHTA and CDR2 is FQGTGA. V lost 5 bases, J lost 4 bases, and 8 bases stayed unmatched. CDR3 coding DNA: TGTGCCAGCAGCCCGACAGGGGCGAGGGCAGATACGCAGTATTTT. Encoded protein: CASSPTGARADTQYF.

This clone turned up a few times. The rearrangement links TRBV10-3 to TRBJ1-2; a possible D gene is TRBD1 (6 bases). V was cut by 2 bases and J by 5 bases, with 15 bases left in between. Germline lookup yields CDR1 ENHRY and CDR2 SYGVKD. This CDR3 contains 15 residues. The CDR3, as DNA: TGTGCCATCAGTGAGGGGGCAGGGGCGAGGTATGGCTACACCTTC. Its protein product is CAISEGAGARYGYTF.

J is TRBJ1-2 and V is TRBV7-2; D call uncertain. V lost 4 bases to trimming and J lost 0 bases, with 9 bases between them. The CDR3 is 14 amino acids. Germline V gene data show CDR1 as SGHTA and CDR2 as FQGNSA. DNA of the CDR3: TGTGCCAGCAGCTCTGCTAAAGCTAACTATGGCTACACCTTC. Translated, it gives CASSSAKANYGYTF.

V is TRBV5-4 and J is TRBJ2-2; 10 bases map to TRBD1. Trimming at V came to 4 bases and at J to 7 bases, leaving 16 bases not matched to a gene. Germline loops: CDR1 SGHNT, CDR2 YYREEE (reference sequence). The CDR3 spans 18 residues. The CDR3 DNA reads TGTGCCAGCAGCGACGCCAGATCCGGGACAGGGGAATACGGGGAGCTGTTTTTT. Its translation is CASSDARSGTGEYGELFF.

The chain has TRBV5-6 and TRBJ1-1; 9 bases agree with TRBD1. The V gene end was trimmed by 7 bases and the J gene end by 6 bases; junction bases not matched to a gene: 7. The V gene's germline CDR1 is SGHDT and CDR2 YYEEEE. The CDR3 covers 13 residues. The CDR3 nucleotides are TGTGCCAGCGGACAGGGACAGGGCCCTGAAGCTTTCTTT. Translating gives CASGQGQGPEAFF.

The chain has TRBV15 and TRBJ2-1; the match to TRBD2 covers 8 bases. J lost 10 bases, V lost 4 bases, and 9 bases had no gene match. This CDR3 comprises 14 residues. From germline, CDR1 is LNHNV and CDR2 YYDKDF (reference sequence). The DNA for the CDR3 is TGTGCCACCAGCATGGGCGGGGGGTACGGCGAGCAGTTCTTC. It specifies CATSMGGGYGEQFF. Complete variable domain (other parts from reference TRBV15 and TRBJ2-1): DAMVIQNPRYQVTQFGKPVTLSCSQTLNHNVMYWYQQKSSQAPKLLFHYYDKDFNNEADTPDNFQSRRPNTSFCFLDIRSPGLGDTAMYLCATSMGGGYGEQFFGPGTRLTVL.

For the CDR3, the DNA is TGCGCCAGCAGCTTGGAAGGGGGCGCAACTAATGAAAAACTGTTTTTT. This encodes CASSLEGGATNEKLFF. The chain joins TRBV5-1 to TRBJ1-4, with 7 bases matching TRBD1. The CDR3 consists of 16 residues. V was clipped by 0 bases and J by 0 bases; unmatched bases: 2. The V gene's germline CDR1 is SGHRS and CDR2 YFSETQ.